This T cell receptor (beta chain) stems from a study of cytomegalovirus exposure and HLA in healthy donors. Notes on the study in general: In a later analysis, productive TCRs from donors in an Asian-associated ancestry cluster reportedly carried fewer N-insertions than the cohort mean. Certain sequence variants were highly shared and formed a cluster, and this cluster was likely a sequencing artifact. Cytomegalovirus association was assigned to about 150 TCR beta chains.

Regarding donors, all were healthy bone marrow donors. This PCR relied on a set of 60 Vbeta primers and 13 Jbeta primers. The table came from immunoSEQ multiplex PCR; TCRdb's copy has only in-frame clones and leaves some out. The sample totals over 75,000 clones. CDR1 and CDR2 (germline): SGDLS, YYNGEE. The CDR3 loop spans 16 amino acids. V gave up 3 bases and J gave up 0 bases; unmatched junction bases: 4. As for this clone: Its antigen is unknown.

This clonotype was sampled from a man aged 50-59 years in good health and CMV-seronegative. The V gene is TRBV9, the J gene TRBJ2-3, with 10 bases matching TRBD2. Source material: PBMCs. CDR3 sequence (DNA): TGTGCCAGCAGCGCGCTAGCGGGAGCTAGCACAGATACGCAGTATTTT. Translated, it gives CASSALAGASTDTQYF. Full variable domain (missing parts from reference TRBV9 and TRBJ2-3): DSGVTQTPKHLITATGQRVTLRCSPRSGDLSVYWYQQSLDQGLQFLIQYYNGEERAKGNILERFSAQQFPDLHSELNLSSLELGDSALYFCASSALAGASTDTQYFGPGTRLTVL.